This T cell receptor beta chain was found in a study of CD8 T cells in ankylosing spondylitis. General study findings and limits: In the blood and synovial fluid of reactive arthritis, some motif variants had been previously reported. Ankylosing spondylitis blood appeared to be characterized by a TCR beta motif of fewer than ten highly homologous variants. Reportedly, matched ankylosing spondylitis synovial fluid was significantly enriched for disease-linked clones.

From germline, CDR1 is MNHEY and CDR2 SVGAGI. V was trimmed by 0 bases and J by 2 bases, leaving 12 bases between them. CDR3 length: 16 residues. This clonotype was recorded at least ten times. No antigen is known for it. Making use of molecular barcodes, quantitative 5'-RACE generated TCR beta libraries. Each CDR3 protein is one row after TCRdb ran MiXCR on the 5' RACE reads. The profile covers roughly 490,000 distinct CDR3 sequences, with roughly 5% appearing a single time and around 3.5% taken by the ten largest. This sequence originates from a male donor with ankylosing spondylitis. The specimen was blood, either unsorted or a sorted T cell fraction (not recorded which). The rearrangement uses TRBV6-5 and TRBJ2-3; D not certain. The chain's CDR3 is CASSYSGQDPTDTQYF. The DNA for the CDR3 is TGTGCCAGCAGTTACTCTGGCCAGGACCCCACAGATACGCAGTATTTT.